The 13 T cell receptor beta chains below were found in one sample sequenced in a study of OX40 agonist ivuxolimab in advanced cancers. Repertoires were generated with immunoSEQ multiplex PCR, while TCRdb's copy carries only in-frame clones and drops some. The sample lists 10,000 to 13,000 clones; around 80% were seen once. Material: CD4+ or CD8+ T cells sorted from blood, obtained in a trial of the OX40 agonist ivuxolimab. The receptors shown here come from an adult with an advanced solid tumor such as melanoma, head and neck, liver or kidney cancer.

This clone is deemed medium-sized. This chain uses TRBV30 with TRBJ2-2, with 7 positions matching TRBD1. Germline CDR1 is GTSNPN and CDR2 is SVGIG (reference sequence). Trimming at V came to 2 bases and at J to 6 bases, leaving 9 bases not matched to a gene. The CDR3 loop spans 15 amino acids. The DNA for the CDR3 is TGTGCCTGGAGTATTCTTGACAGGGAAGCCGGGGAGCTGTTTTTT. As protein: CAWSILDREAGELFF. Looking up the rest from reference TRBV30 and TRBJ2-2 gives the full variable domain: SQTIHQWPATLVQPVGSPLSLECTVEGTSNPNLYWYRQAAGRGLQLLFYSVGIGQISSEVPQNLSASRPQDRQFILSSKKLLLSDSGFYLCAWSILDREAGELFFGEGSRLTVL.

The chain joins TRBV4-1 to TRBJ1-2, with 7 nucleotides matching TRBD1. The CDR3 runs 16 residues. The V gene's germline CDR1 is MGHRA and CDR2 YSYEKL. V lost 0 bases to trimming and J lost 3 bases; unmatched junction nucleotides: 7. CDR3 loop: CASSQDEKQGYYGYTF. Written as DNA, the CDR3 is TGCGCCAGCAGCCAAGATGAAAAACAGGGGTACTATGGCTACACCTTC.

This clone has a single count. The chain couples TRBV27 to TRBJ1-5; 9 bases match TRBD1. The CDR3 extends over 16 amino acids. Looked up from germline, CDR1 is MNHEY and CDR2 is SMNVEV (reference sequence). V shed 4 bases and J 6 bases; nucleotides not matched to a gene: 10. This CDR3 reads CASSSRQGGTGQPQHF. CDR3 DNA sequence: TGTGCCAGCAGTTCTAGACAGGGGGGAACCGGTCAGCCCCAGCATTTT.

J is TRBJ2-1 and V is TRBV12-1. TRBV12-1 represents a pseudogene. This CDR3 spans 16 amino acids. The CDR3 DNA reads TGTGCCAGCAGCTTTGTGAGGGGGAGGTCCTACAATGAGCAGTTCTTC. Protein: CASSFVRGRSYNEQFF.

The chain is built from TRBV11-3 and TRBJ1-1; 8 bases map to TRBD1. V lost 1 base, J lost 6 bases, and 19 bases stayed unmatched. Germline V CDR1 and CDR2: SGHNT, YENEEA. The CDR3 spans 19 residues. In DNA form, the CDR3 reads TGTGCCAGCAGCTTAGTGTCTGGCAGGGGGCCTCTCACGCTGTCTGAAGCTTTCTTT. Translated: CASSLVSGRGPLTLSEAFF.

This clone was seen once. The chain uses TRBV13 and TRBJ2-7; D is ambiguous. The CDR3 is 13 amino acids. Germline CDR1 and CDR2: PRHDT and FYEKMQ (reference sequence). V was clipped by 1 base and J by 7 bases, with 11 bases between them. The CDR3, as DNA: TGTGCCAGCAGCTTAGAGCCGGTTGGGGAGCAGTACTTC. Translation: CASSLEPVGEQYF. The variable domain in full, with the rest retrieved from reference TRBV13 and TRBJ2-7, is AAGVIQSPRHLIKEKRETATLKCYPIPRHDTVYWYQQGPGQDPQFLISFYEKMQSDKGSIPDRFSAQQFSDYHSELNMSSLELGDSALYFCASSLEPVGEQYFGPGTRLTVT.

The chain couples TRBV9 to TRBJ2-1; D not resolved. With 0 bases removed from V and 8 bases from J, the gap between germline ends came to 3 bases. CDR1 and CDR2 (germline): SGDLS, YYNGEE. The CDR3 covers 11 residues. The CDR3 is CASSVGYEQFF. In DNA, the CDR3 is TGTGCCAGCAGCGTAGGTTATGAGCAGTTCTTC. The full variable domain, with the rest looked up from reference TRBV9 and TRBJ2-1, is DSGVTQTPKHLITATGQRVTLRCSPRSGDLSVYWYQQSLDQGLQFLIQYYNGEERAKGNILERFSAQQFPDLHSELNLSSLELGDSALYFCASSVGYEQFFGPGTRLTVL.

J is TRBJ1-6 and V is TRBV27, with a weak D call TRBD1 (5 bases). V lost 5 bases, J lost 6 bases, and 11 bases lay in between. This CDR3 has 14 amino acids. Germline-derived CDR1 and CDR2 are MNHEY and SMNVEV (reference sequence). The CDR3 region is CASSPGTANSPLHF. CDR3 coding DNA: TGTGCCAGCAGTCCCGGGACTGCTAATTCACCCCTCCACTTT.

This clone occurred once. The CDR3 DNA follows: TGTGCCAGCCTCAAGACCGGGGAGCTGTTTTTT. Amino acid sequence: CASLKTGELFF. The chain combines TRBV19 with TRBJ2-2; D is unresolved. CDR3 size: 11 residues. Trimming cost V 9 bases and J 5 bases, with 7 bases left between them. Germline CDR1 and CDR2: LNHDA and SQIVND (reference sequence).

The rearrangement joins TRBV5-1 to TRBJ2-3; 11 positions agree with TRBD2. CDR1 and CDR2 from the germline V gene are SGHRS and YFSETQ. The V gene end was trimmed by 7 bases and the J gene end by 4 bases; junction bases not matched to a gene: 8. The CDR3 is 15 residues long. CDR3 sequence (DNA): TGCGCCAGCGGTCTTAGCGGGGGGGCCCCAGATACGCAGTATTTT. Residues: CASGLSGGAPDTQYF.

This clone was seen only once. The gene calls are TRBV10-2 and TRBJ2-3; 12 nucleotides agree with TRBD2. The CDR3 contains 16 residues. Trimming at V came to 6 bases and at J to 6 bases, leaving 10 bases not matched to a gene. The germline CDR1 and CDR2 sequences are WSHSY and SAAADI. CDR3 protein: CASSASGGASMDTQYF. CDR3 sequence (DNA): TGCGCCAGCAGCGCTAGCGGGGGGGCTTCCATGGATACGCAGTATTTT.

The chain is built from TRBV27 and TRBJ2-5; 7 nucleotides line up with TRBD1. The J segment lost 5 bases and the V segment lost 6 bases, leaving 9 bases of the junction unmatched. Germline values: CDR1 MNHEY, CDR2 SMNVEV (reference sequence). The CDR3 loop spans 14 amino acids. The CDR3 region has the DNA TGTGCCAGCAGCCCCCACCAGGGGGTCGAGACCCAGTACTTC. Protein: CASSPHQGVETQYF.

In its sample, this clone was seen once. The chain couples TRBV28 to TRBJ2-1; the D is unclear. V gave up 5 bases and J gave up 6 bases, with 5 bases separating them. Per germline, CDR1 MDHEN and CDR2 SYDVKM. The CDR3 covers 11 residues. In DNA, the CDR3 is TGTGCCAGCAGTATAGTCAATGAGCAGTTCTTC. Its protein product is CASSIVNEQFF.